This T cell receptor (beta chain) was found in a study of radiotherapy plus CTLA-4 blockade in lung cancer. Background on the study: Objective responses occurred in about a sixth of patients; around 30% had disease control.

With regard to this clone: Its antigen remains unknown.

Overall study findings and caveats: TCR clones of tumor origin grew in blood after radiotherapy plus ipilimumab.

Some clones are missing from TCRdb's copy, which holds only in-frame ones; the method was immunoSEQ multiplex PCR. The data show roughly 120,000 clones, with approximately 80% seen just once and approximately 4.7% held by the top ten. Chemo-refractory metastatic non-small-cell lung cancer patients received focal radiation with ipilimumab CTLA-4 blockade. Germline V gene data show CDR1 as MDHEN and CDR2 as SYDVKM. With 2 bases removed from V and 6 bases from J, the gap between germline ends came to 20 bases. The CDR3 covers 17 residues. Sequences were derived from peripheral blood, sampled from a patient treated with radiotherapy plus ipilimumab. This sequence originates from a human donor with non-small cell lung cancer who had a partial response to radiotherapy plus ipilimumab. The rearrangement links TRBV28 to TRBJ1-5; D is possibly TRBD1 (5 bases). This CDR3 reads CASSLPTLTAGGQPQHF. The CDR3 region has the DNA TGTGCCAGCAGTTTACCCACCTTGACAGCCGGGGGTCAGCCCCAGCATTTT.